One T cell receptor beta chain is described in this entry. The data are from a study of blood T cell repertoires in COVID-19. Profiled with immunoSEQ multiplex PCR; TCRdb holds only in-frame clones, not every one. The sample comprises over 600,000 clones, about 90% of which are singletons, and approximately 0.3% rests with the top ten. The germline CDR1 and CDR2 sequences are SGDLS and YYNGEE. CDR3 length equals 12 residues. Trimming took off 3 bases at V and 4 bases at J, with 7 bases between the two ends. Source material: peripheral blood. This chain uses TRBV9 with TRBJ1-1; D is uncertain. The receptor was isolated from a young woman with acute or convalescent COVID-19. The CDR3 here is CASSDGSTEAFF. CDR3 in DNA: TGTGCCAGCAGCGACGGGAGCACTGAAGCTTTCTTT. Filled out from reference TRBV9 and TRBJ1-1, the complete variable domain reads DSGVTQTPKHLITATGQRVTLRCSPRSGDLSVYWYQQSLDQGLQFLIQYYNGEERAKGNILERFSAQQFPDLHSELNLSSLELGDSALYFCASSDGSTEAFFGQGTRLTVV.